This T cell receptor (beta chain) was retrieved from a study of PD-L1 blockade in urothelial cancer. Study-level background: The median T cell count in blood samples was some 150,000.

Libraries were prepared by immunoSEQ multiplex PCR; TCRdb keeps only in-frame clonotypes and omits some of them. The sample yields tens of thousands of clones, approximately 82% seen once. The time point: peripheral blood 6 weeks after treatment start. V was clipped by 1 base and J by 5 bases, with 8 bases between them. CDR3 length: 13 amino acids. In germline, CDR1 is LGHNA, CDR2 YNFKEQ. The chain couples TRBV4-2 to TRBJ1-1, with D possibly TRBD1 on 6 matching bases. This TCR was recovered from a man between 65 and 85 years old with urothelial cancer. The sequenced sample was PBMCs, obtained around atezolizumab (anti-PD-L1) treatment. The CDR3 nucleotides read TGTGCCAGCAGCCAAGCTCAGGGGACTGAAGCTTTCTTT. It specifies CASSQAQGTEAFF.